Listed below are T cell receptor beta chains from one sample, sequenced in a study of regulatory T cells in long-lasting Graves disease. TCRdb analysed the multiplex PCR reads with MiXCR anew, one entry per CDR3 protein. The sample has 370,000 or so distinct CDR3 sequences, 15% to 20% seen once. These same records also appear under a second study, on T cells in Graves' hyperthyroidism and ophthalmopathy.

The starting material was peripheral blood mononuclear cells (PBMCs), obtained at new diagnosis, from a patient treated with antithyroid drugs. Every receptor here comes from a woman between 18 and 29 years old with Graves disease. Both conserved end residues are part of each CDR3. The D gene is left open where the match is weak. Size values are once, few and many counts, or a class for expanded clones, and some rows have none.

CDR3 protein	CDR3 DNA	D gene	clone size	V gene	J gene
CASILLAGASGGETQYF	TGTGCCAGCATACTCCTGGCGGGGGCGTCCGGTGGGGAGACCCAGTACTTC	-	-	TRBV6-1	TRBJ2-5
CSASRTSGGVMSTDTQYF	TGCAGTGCTAGCCGGACTAGCGGGGGGGTCATGAGCACAGATACGCAGTATTTT	TRBD2	-	TRBV20-1	TRBJ2-3
CASSSRTSVETQYF	TGTGCCAGCAGCTCTAGGACATCAGTGGAGACCCAGTACTTC	-	many	TRBV11-2	TRBJ2-5
CAWRMDSRTEAFF	TGTGCCTGGAGAATGGACAGTAGGACTGAAGCTTTCTTT	-	many	TRBV30	TRBJ1-1
CASRATAFNQPQHF	TGTGCCAGCAGAGCTACAGCTTTCAATCAGCCCCAGCATTTT	-	few	TRBV6-1	TRBJ1-5
CASSFLTTNEKLFF	TGTGCCAGCAGTTTCCTCACAACTAATGAAAAACTGTTTTTT	-	many	TRBV27	TRBJ1-4
CASSQDPLAGSQQYF	TGCGCCAGCAGCCAAGATCCCCTAGCGGGATCACAGCAGTACTTC	TRBD2	-	TRBV4-1	TRBJ2-7
CASSSLAGGPDTQYF	TGTGCCAGCAGCTCACTAGCGGGGGGGCCGGATACGCAGTATTTT	TRBD2	many	TRBV7-3	TRBJ2-3
CASSLGQLRSGNTIYF	TGCGCCAGCAGCTTGGGACAGCTTCGCTCTGGAAACACCATATATTTT	-	few	TRBV5-1	TRBJ1-3
CASSLERSGVTGELFF	TGTGCCAGCAGCTTAGAGCGTAGCGGGGTAACCGGGGAGCTGTTTTTT	TRBD2	many	TRBV7-3	TRBJ2-2
CASSQVDRHSYNEQFF	TGTGCCAGCAGCCAGGTGGACAGACACTCCTACAATGAGCAGTTCTTC	-	few	TRBV14	TRBJ2-1
CASRQGSGQPQHF	TGTGCCAGCAGACAGGGATCGGGGCAGCCCCAGCATTTT	-	many	TRBV12-3/TRBV12-4	TRBJ1-5
CASSSGTGGGEKLFF	TGCGCCAGCAGCTCGGGGACAGGGGGCGGGGAAAAACTGTTTTTT	TRBD1	many	TRBV5-1	TRBJ1-4
CASSLADLWGSYNSPLHF	TGCGCCAGCAGCTTGGCCGATTTGTGGGGGTCCTATAATTCACCCCTCCACTTT	-	few	TRBV5-1	TRBJ1-6
CASSPGGAGGSYNEQFF	TGTGCCAGCAGCCCCGGAGGGGCGGGAGGGTCCTACAATGAGCAGTTCTTC	TRBD2	-	TRBV7-3	TRBJ2-1
CASSLTDRGKNTEAFF	TGTGCCAGCAGCCTGACTGACAGGGGGAAGAACACTGAAGCTTTCTTT	TRBD1	-	TRBV4-2	TRBJ1-1
CASSYSGTFQETQYF	TGTGCCAGCAGTTACTCCGGGACATTCCAAGAGACCCAGTACTTC	-	many	TRBV6-2/TRBV6-3	TRBJ2-5
CASSRAGGASDTEAFF	TGCGCCAGCAGCCGAGCCGGTGGGGCGTCGGACACTGAAGCTTTCTTT	-	many	TRBV4-1	TRBJ1-1
CASSLGQGIEKLFF	TGTGCCAGCAGCTTAGGACAGGGGATTGAAAAACTGTTTTTT	TRBD1	many	TRBV5-6	TRBJ1-4
CASSQNLGGAYQETQYF	TGTGCCAGCAGCCAAAATTTAGGGGGGGCGTACCAAGAGACCCAGTACTTC	-	-	TRBV4-2	TRBJ2-5
CASSLPGTTSEAFF	TGTGCCAGCAGCTTACCAGGGACAACATCTGAAGCTTTCTTT	-	many	TRBV7-3	TRBJ1-1
CSAGTGLLTNYGYTF	TGCAGTGCTGGGACAGGGCTACTTACTAACTATGGCTACACCTTC	TRBD1	many	TRBV20-1	TRBJ1-2
CSAAGQGRETQYF	TGCAGCGCCGCCGGACAGGGGAGAGAGACCCAGTACTTC	TRBD1	-	TRBV29-1	TRBJ2-5
CASSYGSTWETQYF	TGTGCCAGCAGTTATGGATCTACTTGGGAGACCCAGTACTTC	-	many	TRBV6-2/TRBV6-3	TRBJ2-5
CASSQNRGNTEAFF	TGTGCCAGCAGCCAAAACAGGGGGAACACTGAAGCTTTCTTT	TRBD1	-	TRBV4-2	TRBJ1-1
CASSLRGLEQYF	TGTGCCAGCAGCTTAAGAGGGCTCGAGCAGTACTTC	-	many	TRBV11-2	TRBJ2-7
CAGSTSGSEYEQYF	TGTGCCGGATCGACTAGCGGGAGCGAATACGAGCAGTACTTC	TRBD2	many	TRBV28	TRBJ2-7
CASSLRTRQETQYF	TGTGCCAGCAGCTTACGGACTAGACAAGAGACCCAGTACTTC	TRBD2	many	TRBV5-6	TRBJ2-5
CATSRDSAGLSYEQYF	TGTGCCACCAGCAGAGATAGCGCGGGGCTCTCCTACGAGCAGTACTTC	-	many	TRBV15	TRBJ2-7
CASSLVAGTNTGELFF	TGCGCCAGCAGCTTGGTGGCGGGAACGAACACCGGGGAGCTGTTTTTT	-	many	TRBV5-1	TRBJ2-2
CASSVPGGVDTQYF	TGTGCCAGCAGCGTACCCGGTGGGGTGGATACGCAGTATTTT	-	few	TRBV9	TRBJ2-3
CSARPGTGTMGPQHF	TGCAGTGCTAGACCCGGGACGGGCACCATGGGGCCCCAGCATTTT	-	many	TRBV20-1	TRBJ1-5
CAISESTRLRGQGSNQPQHF	TGTGCCATCAGTGAGTCCACGAGGCTACGGGGACAGGGCAGCAATCAGCCCCAGCATTTT	TRBD1	few	TRBV10-3	TRBJ1-5
CAGIAGTYNEQFF	TGTGCCGGAATAGCGGGAACCTACAATGAGCAGTTCTTC	TRBD2	-	TRBV30	TRBJ2-1
CSVDGAPSNYGYTF	TGCAGCGTTGATGGGGCACCCTCTAACTATGGCTACACCTTC	-	-	TRBV29-1	TRBJ1-2
CASSNLEAGYTF	TGTGCCAGTAGTAACCTCGAGGCTGGCTACACCTTC	-	-	TRBV19	TRBJ1-2
CSGGHPRGDTQYF	TGCAGCGGGGGACACCCTCGGGGAGATACGCAGTATTTT	-	-	TRBV29-1	TRBJ2-3
CASTKRGGQQETQYF	TGTGCCAGCACGAAGCGGGGGGGCCAACAAGAGACCCAGTACTTC	TRBD2	many	TRBV3-1	TRBJ2-5
CASSDKDREDTQYF	TGTGCCAGCAGCGATAAGGACAGGGAGGATACGCAGTATTTT	TRBD1	-	TRBV7-9	TRBJ2-3
CASSVTGTGGTEAFF	TGTGCCAGCTCAGTAACCGGGACAGGGGGCACTGAAGCTTTCTTT	TRBD1	-	TRBV18	TRBJ1-1
CASTLRQGRETQYF	TGTGCCAGCACCCTCAGGCAGGGCCGGGAGACCCAGTACTTC	-	many	TRBV6-1	TRBJ2-5
CASSPEVGREQFF	TGTGCCAGCAGTCCGGAGGTTGGGAGAGAGCAGTTCTTC	-	many	TRBV2	TRBJ2-1
CASSFEGAFTGYTF	TGTGCCAGCAGCTTCGAGGGGGCGTTTACTGGCTACACCTTC	TRBD1	-	TRBV7-9	TRBJ1-2
CASSLRPAGYTDEQFF	TGTGCCAGCAGCTTGCGGCCAGCCGGGTATACAGATGAGCAGTTCTTC	-	many	TRBV5-5	TRBJ2-1
CASSSGTDNEKLFF	TGCGCCAGCAGCTCCGGGACAGATAATGAAAAACTGTTTTTT	TRBD1	-	TRBV5-1	TRBJ1-4
CASSSRPPGPRNEKLFF	TGTGCCAGCAGCTCGAGGCCCCCGGGACCGAGGAATGAAAAACTGTTTTTT	-	-	TRBV5-5	TRBJ1-4
CASSPWTAYTEAFF	TGCGCCAGCAGCCCGTGGACAGCTTACACTGAAGCTTTCTTT	-	-	TRBV5-1	TRBJ1-1
CASSVGKGTGNTDTQYF	TGTGCCAGCAGCGTAGGAAAGGGGACAGGGAACACAGATACGCAGTATTTT	TRBD1	-	TRBV5-1	TRBJ2-3
CASSKAPGSNQPQHF	TGCGCCAGCAGCAAAGCCCCAGGGTCCAATCAGCCCCAGCATTTT	-	few	TRBV4-1	TRBJ1-5
CASSTPSGAGELFF	TGTGCCAGTAGTACCCCAAGCGGAGCCGGGGAGCTGTTTTTT	-	-	TRBV19	TRBJ2-2
CASSLAPGSGANVLTF	TGTGCCAGCAGCTTAGCCCCAGGGTCTGGGGCCAACGTCCTGACTTTC	-	many	TRBV7-8	TRBJ2-6
CASSLGTRPKETQYF	TGCGCCAGCAGTCTCGGGACAAGGCCAAAAGAGACCCAGTACTTC	-	-	TRBV4-1	TRBJ2-5
CASSFALDTGELFF	TGTGCCAGCAGTTTCGCACTAGACACCGGGGAGCTGTTTTTT	-	-	TRBV12-3/TRBV12-4	TRBJ2-2